A single sample gave rise to the 14 T cell receptor beta chains below, sequenced in a study of shared clonotypes between healthy human individuals. The repertoire was sequenced with immunoSEQ multiplex PCR; TCRdb's copy has only in-frame clones and lacks some. The data hold about 1.5 million clones, with roughly 96% observed a single time. Sample: naive CD4+ T cells sorted from blood. Subset of the sample: CD45RA+ positively selected. Source of these receptors: a man aged 25 to 45 in good health.

The chain couples TRBV2 to TRBJ2-1, with a weak D call TRBD2 (5 bases). CDR3 length equals 12 residues. Trimming took 4 bases from V and 9 from J, leaving 10 bases between them. CDR1 is SNHLY, CDR2 FYNNEI, per germline. This CDR3 reads CASSVLATEQFF. CDR3 DNA: TGTGCCAGCAGTGTCTTAGCGACTGAGCAGTTCTTC.

V is TRBV6-1 and J is TRBJ2-7; TRBD2 might be the D (5 bases). V dropped 2 bases and J dropped 4 bases, with 9 bases sitting between them. The germline V gene has CDR1 MNHNS and CDR2 SASEGT. The CDR3 loop spans 13 amino acids. CDR3 DNA sequence: TGTGCCAGCAGTGAAAGCGGTCAGTACGAGCAGTACTTC. Translating it yields CASSESGQYEQYF.

The V and J genes are TRBV28 and TRBJ1-4; perhaps TRBD1 as D (5 bases). Germline CDR1 MDHEN, CDR2 SYDVKM. The length of the CDR3 is 13 residues. Deletions cut 3 bases from V and 6 bases from J, with 8 bases between. CDR3 residues: CASSFLRDEKLFF. In DNA, the CDR3 is TGTGCCAGCAGTTTCCTCAGGGATGAAAAACTGTTTTTT. Filled out from reference TRBV28 and TRBJ1-4, the complete variable domain reads DVKVTQSSRYLVKRTGEKVFLECVQDMDHENMFWYRQDPGLGLRLIYFSYDVKMKEKGDIPEGYSVSREKKERFSLILESASTNQTSMYLCASSFLRDEKLFFGSGTQLSVL.

This chain joins TRBV30 and TRBJ2-7; 10 bases align to TRBD2. The V segment lost 4 bases and the J segment 1 base; nucleotides outside the gene matches: 4. Germline V gene lookup returns CDR1 GTSNPN and CDR2 SVGIG (reference sequence). The CDR3 sequence is 14 residues long. The CDR3 sequence is CAWTRTSGSYEQYF. The CDR3, as DNA: TGTGCCTGGACCCGGACTAGCGGTTCCTACGAGCAGTACTTC.

A few counts support this clone. The chain links TRBV9 to TRBJ1-2; D gene unclear. V was clipped by 1 base and J by 7 bases, with 11 bases between them. The CDR3 spans 13 residues. In germline, CDR1 is SGDLS, CDR2 YYNGEE. The CDR3 loop reads CASSVNEAGGYTF. The CDR3 DNA is TGTGCCAGCAGCGTAAACGAGGCCGGTGGCTACACCTTC.

The CDR3 DNA follows: TGCGCCAGCTCAAGACAGCCACAAGAGACCCAGTACTTC. It is translated as CASSRQPQETQYF. V is TRBV10-1 and J is TRBJ2-5, with D maybe TRBD1 (5 bases). The germline V gene has CDR1 WNHNN and CDR2 SYGVQD (reference sequence). Trimming shortened V by 8 bases and J by 2 bases, and 12 bases separated the two germline ends. This CDR3 contains 13 residues.

The V call is TRBV7-3, the J call TRBJ2-3; D remains unclear. Germline-derived CDR1 and CDR2 are SGHTA and FQGTGA. The CDR3 is made up of 13 amino acids. V was cut by 6 bases and J by 0 bases, with 7 bases left in between. The chain's CDR3 is CASSMGSTDTQYF. The CDR3 DNA sequence: TGTGCCAGCAGTATGGGGAGCACAGATACGCAGTATTTT.

V and J are TRBV7-9 and TRBJ2-5, with a weak D call TRBD2 (5 bases). The CDR3 has 16 residues. V was trimmed by 5 bases and J by 5 bases, leaving 21 bases between them. Germline-derived CDR1 and CDR2 are SEHNR and FQNEAQ (reference sequence). This chain's CDR3 is CASSPRGTIMGETQYF. For the CDR3, the DNA is TGTGCCAGCAGCCCCCGGGGAACTATAATGGGGGAGACCCAGTACTTC.

The genes are TRBV7-9 and TRBJ1-2; TRBD1 aligns across 7 bases. CDR3 length: 11 residues. Germline-derived CDR1 and CDR2 are SEHNR and FQNEAQ (reference sequence). J lost 6 bases, V lost 8 bases, and 3 bases had no gene match. This CDR3 reads CASWTGNGYTF. In nucleotides, the CDR3 is TGTGCCAGCTGGACAGGCAATGGCTACACCTTC. Using reference TRBV7-9 and TRBJ1-2 for the parts outside the CDR3, the full variable domain is DTGVSQNPRHKITKRGQNVTFRCDPISEHNRLYWYRQTLGQGPEFLTYFQNEAQLEKSRLLSDRFSAERPKGSFSTLEIQRTEQGDSAMYLCASWTGNGYTFGSGTRLTVV.

About this clone itself: The same CDR3 arises from other DNA sequences in this sample as well. V and J are TRBV6-1 and TRBJ2-3; D gene ambiguous. Germline CDR1 reads MNHNS; CDR2 reads SASEGT. The V and J ends lost 3 bases and 3 bases respectively, with 4 bases between them. CDR3 length equals 12 residues. This chain's CDR3 is CASSEVTDTQYF. CDR3 coding DNA: TGTGCCAGCAGTGAGGTGACAGATACGCAGTATTTT.

This clone has only one observation. The chain employs TRBV5-6 and TRBJ2-2, with D unclear. The germline CDR1 and CDR2 sequences are SGHDT and YYEEEE. CDR3 length: 15 amino acids. With 4 bases removed from V and 3 bases from J, the gap between germline ends came to 13 bases. The DNA of the CDR3 is TGTGCCAGCAGCCGGTCGGCGGAGTACACCGGGGAGCTGTTTTTT. It yields the protein CASSRSAEYTGELFF.

The chain couples TRBV10-3 to TRBJ2-3; D gene ambiguous. This CDR3 comprises 13 residues. Per germline, CDR1 ENHRY and CDR2 SYGVKD. V was cut by 0 bases and J by 6 bases, with 7 bases left in between. CDR3 sequence: CAISESGSDTQYF. CDR3 nucleotide sequence: TGTGCCATCAGTGAGTCAGGGTCCGATACGCAGTATTTT.

This chain uses TRBV4-1 with TRBJ2-4; no clear D gene. This CDR3 has 13 amino acids. Trimming left V 0 bases short and J 6 bases short, with 6 bases between. Germline assignment: CDR1 MGHRA and CDR2 YSYEKL. CDR3 bases: TGCGCCAGCAGCCAAGACTTGAGAAACATTCAGTACTTC. This sequence encodes CASSQDLRNIQYF.

V and J are TRBV7-8 and TRBJ1-4; maybe TRBD1 (5 bases). CDR3 length: 12 residues. CDR1 SGHVS and CDR2 FQNEAQ come from the germline V gene. Trimming took 3 bases from V and 10 from J, leaving 9 bases between them. The CDR3 here is CASSFEGTKLFF. The CDR3 DNA reads TGTGCCAGCAGCTTCGAAGGGACAAAACTGTTTTTT.